The source of this T cell receptor (beta chain) is a study of neurological immune-mediated disorders. Study-level results: The study phylogenetically grouped the repertoires of 18 of 34 multiple sclerosis patients into one related-CDR3 cluster, a possible signature.

Unsorted libraries were generated from 2 million PBMCs. These cells had been stored in RNAlater at -80 C. Of note for this clonotype: Antigen: not known.

The authors produced cDNA by 5'RACE using 10-nucleotide random UMIs. Using its own MiXCR run on the 5' RACE reads, TCRdb lists one record per CDR3 protein. The sample lists about 70,000 distinct CDR3 sequences, 4.8% occurring once. The receptor's source is a woman between 65 and 79 years old with multiple sclerosis. Source material: PBMCs.

The CDR3 loop reads CSANPGQKSYEQYF. Written as DNA, the CDR3 is TGCAGTGCTAACCCGGGACAGAAGTCCTACGAGCAGTACTTC. This sequence joins TRBV20-1 and TRBJ2-7, with 7 bases aligning to TRBD1. The CDR3 extends over 14 amino acids. Germline-derived CDR1 and CDR2 are DFQATT and SNEGSKA (reference sequence). Trimming removed 4 bases from V and 1 base from J; junction bases left unmatched: 7.